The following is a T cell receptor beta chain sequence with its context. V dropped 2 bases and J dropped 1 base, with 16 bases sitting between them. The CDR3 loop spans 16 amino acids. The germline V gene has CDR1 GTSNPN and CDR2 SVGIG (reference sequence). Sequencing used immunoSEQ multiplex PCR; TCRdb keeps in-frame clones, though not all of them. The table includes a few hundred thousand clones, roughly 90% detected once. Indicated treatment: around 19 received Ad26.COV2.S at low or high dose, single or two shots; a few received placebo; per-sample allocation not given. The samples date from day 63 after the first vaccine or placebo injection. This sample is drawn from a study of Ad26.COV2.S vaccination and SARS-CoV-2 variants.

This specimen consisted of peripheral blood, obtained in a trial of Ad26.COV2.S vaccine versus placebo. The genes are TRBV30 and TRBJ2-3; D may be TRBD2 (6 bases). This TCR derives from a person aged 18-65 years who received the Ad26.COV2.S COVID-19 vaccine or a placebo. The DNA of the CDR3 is TGTGCCTGGAGTAGGGGAGGTTTTGGGGGCACAGATACGCAGTATTTT. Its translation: CAWSRGGFGGTDTQYF.